This is a list of T cell receptor beta chains from one sample in a study of blood T cell repertoires in COVID-19. Sequencing used immunoSEQ multiplex PCR; TCRdb keeps in-frame clones, though not all of them. The sample gives approximately 50,000 clones, more than 90% of which show up once; around 3.6% is in the top ten. Sample: peripheral blood. All receptors derive from a human donor in a cohort sampled during active COVID-19. CDR3s include the opening cysteine and the closing phenylalanine or tryptophan. D genes are given only for firm matches. Expanded clones are given a class, and other clones once, few, many or no size at all.

TRBJ2-1 | TRBV5-1 | TRBD2 | NA | TGCGCCAGCAGCCATACCGGGACTACGAGCTCCTACAATGAGCAGTTCTTC | CASSHTGTTSSYNEQFF
TRBJ1-4 | TRBV19 | TRBD1 | NA | TGTGCCAGTAGTATCCTTGGGACAGCTGCCTCTTTTAAAAAACTGTTTTTT | CASSILGTAASFKKLFF
TRBJ1-4 | TRBV6-5 | TRBD1 | NA | TGTGCCAGCAGTTACTCGACAGGGGGCGCGGGAAAACTGTTTTTT | CASSYSTGGAGKLFF
TRBJ1-1 | TRBV16 | NA | NA | TGTGCCAGCAGCCAAGCGTCGGCTTTCTTT | CASSQASAFF
TRBJ1-2 | TRBV18 | NA | NA | TGTGCCAGCTCACGTAACTTACAGGAGCGTGGTCACGGGGGGACTGGCGGCTACACCTTC | CASSRNLQERGHGGTGGYTF
TRBJ1-2 | TRBV6-1 | TRBD1 | NA | TGTGCCAGCAGTGAATCATCACAGGGGAGGTATGGCTACACCTTC | CASSESSQGRYGYTF
TRBJ1-6 | TRBV30 | NA | NA | TGTGCCGCCCAGGGCCTCTGGAATTCACCCCTCCACTTT | CAAQGLWNSPLHF
TRBJ2-7 | TRBV18 | TRBD2 | once | TGTGCCAGCTCCCTGACTAGCGGGGGCCCTGTTCCTTACGAGCAGTACTTC | CASSLTSGGPVPYEQYF
TRBJ1-4 | TRBV28 | NA | few | TGTGCCAGCAGCCAGGGAAAGGCTAATGAAAAACTGTTTTTT | CASSQGKANEKLFF
TRBJ1-2 | TRBV6-4 | NA | few | TGTGCCAGCAGTGACTCCGCCCGGGAGGGACACTATGGCTACACCTTC | CASSDSAREGHYGYTF
TRBJ1-1 | TRBV11-3 | TRBD1 | NA | TGTGCCAGCAGCTCAGGGGGCTCGGCGGCTTTCTTT | CASSSGGSAAFF
TRBJ1-2 | TRBV4-2 | NA | NA | TGTGCCAGCAGCCAAGTACAGGGTCGGAAAGATGGCTACACCTTC | CASSQVQGRKDGYTF
TRBJ2-5 | TRBV15 | TRBD2 | NA | TGTGCCACCAGCAGAGATGCGGGAGGGGGAGAGACCCAGTACTTC | CATSRDAGGGETQYF
TRBJ2-2 | TRBV5-1 | TRBD2 | NA | TGCGCCCGCAGCTTGGGGGCTAGCGGGGGAACCGGGGAGCTGTTTTTT | CARSLGASGGTGELFF
TRBJ2-5 | TRBV15 | NA | NA | TGTGCCACCAGCAGAGTCTTCCAAGAGACCCAGTACTTC | CATSRVFQETQYF
TRBJ1-1 | TRBV23-1 | TRBD1 | NA | TGCGCCAGCAGGGAGAAAGGACAGGGATGGGGTGTCACTGAAGCTTTCTTT | CASREKGQGWGVTEAFF
TRBJ2-2 | TRBV6-2/TRBV6-3 | TRBD2 | NA | TGTGCCAGCAGTTCCTCACAAAGGACTAGCGGGAGCTGGAACACCGGGGAGCTGTTTTTT | CASSSSQRTSGSWNTGELFF
TRBJ1-1 | TRBV5-6 | NA | NA | TGTGCCAGCAGCTTGCGACAGGTCGGCGACACTGAAGCTTTCTTT | CASSLRQVGDTEAFF
TRBJ1-3 | TRBV9 | NA | few | TGTGCCAGCAGCGCAACAGGGTTTGGAAACACCATATATTTT | CASSATGFGNTIYF
TRBJ2-3 | TRBV5-1 | TRBD2 | NA | TGCGCCAGCAGCTATCTAGCGGGTACAACAGATACGCAGTATTTT | CASSYLAGTTDTQYF
TRBJ2-7 | TRBV3-1/TRBV3-2 | NA | NA | TGTGCCAGCAGCCAGGGACTCGGCCGGGGGGAGCAGTACTTC | CASSQGLGRGEQYF
TRBJ1-1 | TRBV19 | NA | NA | TGTGCCAGTAGCCGTGACAGGAGGAACACTGAAGCTTTCTTT | CASSRDRRNTEAFF
TRBJ1-2 | TRBV7-9 | NA | NA | TGTGCCAGCAGCCCCCTGGGGGGAGATGGCTACACCTTC | CASSPLGGDGYTF
TRBJ1-1 | TRBV12-3/TRBV12-4 | NA | once | TGTGCCAGCAGCTTCCTCGGGGGCACTGAAGCTTTCTTT | CASSFLGGTEAFF
TRBJ2-2 | TRBV24-1 | TRBD2 | NA | TGTGCCACCAGTGAAACCTCCGGGACTAGCCCGAACACCGGGGAGCTGTTTTTT | CATSETSGTSPNTGELFF
TRBJ1-4 | TRBV3-1/TRBV3-2 | NA | NA | TGTGCCAGCAGCCCGGTGGCAGGGGCTGAAAAACTGTTTTTT | CASSPVAGAEKLFF
TRBJ2-3 | TRBV5-1 | TRBD2 | NA | TGCGCCAGCAGCTTGTGGGCCGGGACTAGTGTTGCAGATACGCAGTATTTT | CASSLWAGTSVADTQYF
TRBJ2-5 | TRBV9 | NA | NA | TGTGCCAGCAGTCTACAGTATGGAGAGACCCAGTACTTC | CASSLQYGETQYF
TRBJ1-3 | TRBV5-1 | NA | NA | TGCGCCAGCAGCTTGGGCGGCGGCGGAAACACCATATATTTT | CASSLGGGGNTIYF
TRBJ2-3 | TRBV6-5 | TRBD2 | NA | TGTGCCAGCAGATTAGCGGGTACTAGCACAGATACGCAGTATTTT | CASRLAGTSTDTQYF
TRBJ2-7 | TRBV27 | TRBD2 | NA | TGTGCCAGCAGTTCGAGTGGACTAGCGGGAGACTACGAGCAGTACTTC | CASSSSGLAGDYEQYF
TRBJ2-5 | TRBV3-1/TRBV3-2 | TRBD2 | NA | TGTGCCAGCAGCCCCGGACTAGCCTGGGGGACCCAGTACTTC | CASSPGLAWGTQYF
TRBJ2-1 | TRBV9 | NA | NA | TGTGCCAGCAGCCCCTTAAGCGGCACTTACAATGAGCAGTTCTTC | CASSPLSGTYNEQFF
TRBJ2-3 | TRBV11-2 | NA | NA | TGTGCCAGCAGCTTAGTTAGCGGCACAGATACGCAGTATTTT | CASSLVSGTDTQYF
TRBJ2-7 | TRBV28 | TRBD1 | NA | TGTGCCCGGACCCCACCGGGACAGGGGAGAGCCGAGCAGTACTTC | CARTPPGQGRAEQYF
TRBJ1-1 | TRBV6-5 | NA | NA | TGTGCCAGTCCTAAACCGCGGCTTGTCAGAGCTTTCTTT | CASPKPRLVRAFF
TRBJ1-1 | TRBV19 | TRBD1 | NA | TGTGCCAGTAGTTTCCGGACAGGGGAAAAAGCTTTCTTT | CASSFRTGEKAFF
TRBJ1-6 | TRBV7-9 | NA | NA | TGTGCCAGCAGCACTCGCGGGCGCCCCTCTAATTCACCCCTCCACTTT | CASSTRGRPSNSPLHF
TRBJ2-2 | TRBV9 | TRBD2 | NA | TGTGCCAGCAGCGACAATAGCGGGAGTTTTTCCGGGGAGCTGTTTTTT | CASSDNSGSFSGELFF
TRBJ1-1 | TRBV11-3 | NA | NA | TGTGCCAGCAGCCCCGGGGTGAACACTGAAGCTTTCTTT | CASSPGVNTEAFF
TRBJ1-2 | TRBV7-8 | NA | NA | TGTGCCAGCAGCTTAGTGGCAGGGAATAGCGGCTACACCTTC | CASSLVAGNSGYTF
TRBJ1-2 | TRBV27 | TRBD1 | NA | TGTGCCAGCGCGACACCGGGACAGGGAGGTGGCTACACCTTC | CASATPGQGGGYTF
TRBJ1-4 | TRBV7-6 | NA | NA | TGTGCCAGCAGCTTAACGTTGTCCGGGAGTGAAAAACTGTTTTTT | CASSLTLSGSEKLFF
TRBJ2-7 | TRBV3-1/TRBV3-2 | TRBD2 | NA | TGTGCCAGCAGCCAAACTAGCGGCGAGCAGTACTTC | CASSQTSGEQYF
TRBJ1-2 | TRBV10-3 | TRBD1 | NA | TGTGCCATCACCGACAGGGGATTTAACTATGGCTACACCTTC | CAITDRGFNYGYTF
TRBJ1-4 | TRBV6-6 | NA | NA | TGTGCCAGCAAAGGTATCGGGGAAAAACTGTTTTTT | CASKGIGEKLFF
TRBJ2-3 | TRBV11-2 | TRBD2 | NA | TGTGCCAGCAGCCCGGGAACCGGGATAGTAGCGGGAGCAAAAGATACGCAGTATTTT | CASSPGTGIVAGAKDTQYF
TRBJ1-1 | TRBV20-1 | NA | NA | TGCAGTGCTAGTGGCGGGACGGTGAACACTGAAGCTTTCTTT | CSASGGTVNTEAFF
TRBJ2-2 | TRBV18 | NA | NA | TGTGCCAGCTCACGGCTCGTGACAACGAACACCGGGGAGCTGTTTTTT | CASSRLVTTNTGELFF